Listed here are 2 T cell receptor beta chains from one sample, sequenced in a study of blood T cell repertoires in COVID-19 (dated by TCRdb to between 2020 and 2021). Library preparation used the immunoSEQ multiplex PCR assay. Entries here come from immuneACCESS through TCRdb and include only in-frame sequences with V and J called. Some clones fail to appear in such tables; in the studies checked, an unresolved V gene covers under half of the shortfall, and the cause of the remainder is unknown. The sample has roughly 180,000 clones on record, approximately 85% of them singletons. In total, the top ten clones hold 8.2% of the sample. Sequenced: peripheral blood. Receptors were obtained from a woman aged 55-69 years with acute or convalescent COVID-19.

The chain recombines TRBV2 with TRBJ1-6; 9 bases match TRBD1. CDR3 length equals 14 residues. The V segment lost 6 bases and the J segment 7 bases; nucleotides outside the gene matches: 4. The V gene's germline CDR1 is SNHLY and CDR2 FYNNEI. CDR3 nucleotides: TGTGCCAGCAGGGGGACAGGGTTGAATTCACCCCTCCACTTT. This sequence encodes CASRGTGLNSPLHF.

The chain links TRBV5-1 to TRBJ2-3; 7 bases align to TRBD2. Losses at the gene ends were 7 bases for V and 2 bases for J; bases not matched to a gene: 7. CDR3 size: 14 residues. CDR1 is SGHRS, CDR2 YFSETQ, per germline. In DNA, the CDR3 is TGCGCCAGCGCCACGGGAGGACCCACAGATACGCAGTATTTT. It encodes CASATGGPTDTQYF.